The clone carrying this T cell receptor (beta chain) was found a few times. This CDR3 region has 16 residues. Trimming left V 1 base short and J 7 bases short, with 16 bases between. Germline loops: CDR1 SNHLY, CDR2 FYNNEI. The sample comes from a study of cytomegalovirus exposure and HLA in healthy donors. Study-wide background: Earlier, some 180 million T cells were analyzed, and over 95 million unique TCR beta sequences were found among them.

The donors gave bone marrow, and they were healthy. Amplification used 60 Vbeta primers and 13 Jbeta primers. Profiled with immunoSEQ multiplex PCR; TCRdb holds only in-frame clones, not every one. Of roughly 120,000 clones in the sample, 55% to 75% were seen once. Specimen: PBMCs. The J gene is TRBJ1-4, the V gene TRBV2; D might be TRBD1 (5 bases). This TCR came from a man aged 25 to 45 in good health and CMV-seropositive. The CDR3 sequence is CASSEEGPWRGEKLFF. DNA of the CDR3: TGTGCCAGCAGTGAAGAGGGACCCTGGAGGGGTGAAAAACTGTTTTTT.